This record concerns one T cell receptor (beta chain) sequence. The antigen is undetermined. The donors belonged to the roughly 120-subject validation cohort, separate from the roughly 720-subject first cohort. Germline V lookup: CDR1 KGHSH, CDR2 LQKENI. The CDR3 is made up of 12 amino acids. V lost 6 bases and J 6 bases, leaving 11 bases between the germline ends. This sample is part of a study of cytomegalovirus exposure and HLA in healthy donors. Findings and caveats of the study: Despite most TCR sequences being rare, some public TCRs occurred in many donors.

Assay used: immunoSEQ multiplex PCR; TCRdb lists only in-frame clones, some missing. The sample lists over 150,000 clones, 70% to 90% seen once, with approximately 2.2% in the top ten. This sequence originates from a human donor in good health. The sample comprised PBMCs. The J gene is TRBJ1-2, the V gene TRBV18, with D perhaps matching TRBD1 (6 bases). The CDR3 loop reads CASSARTDGYTF. The CDR3 coding sequence is TGTGCCAGCTCGGCGAGGACAGATGGCTACACCTTC. The variable domain in full, completed from reference TRBV18 and TRBJ1-2, reads NAGVMQNPRHLVRRRGQEARLRCSPMKGHSHVYWYRQLPEEGLKFMVYLQKENIIDESGMPKERFSAEFPKEGPSILRIQQVVRGDSAAYFCASSARTDGYTFGSGTRLTVV.